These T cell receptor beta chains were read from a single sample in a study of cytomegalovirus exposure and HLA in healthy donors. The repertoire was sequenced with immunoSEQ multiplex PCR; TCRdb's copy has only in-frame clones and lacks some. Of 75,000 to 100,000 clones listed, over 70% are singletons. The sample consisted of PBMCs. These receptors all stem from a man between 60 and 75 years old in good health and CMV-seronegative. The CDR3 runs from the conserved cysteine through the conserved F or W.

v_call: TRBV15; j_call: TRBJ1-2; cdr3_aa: CATSRDQGYGYTF
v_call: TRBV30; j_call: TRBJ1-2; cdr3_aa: CAWSRGQLNYGYTF
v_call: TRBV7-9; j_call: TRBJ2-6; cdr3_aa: CASSLALGGGANVLTF
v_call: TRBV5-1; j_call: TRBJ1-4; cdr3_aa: CASSSFSGANEKLFF
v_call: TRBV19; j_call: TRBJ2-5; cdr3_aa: CASSMGLAGALGTQYF
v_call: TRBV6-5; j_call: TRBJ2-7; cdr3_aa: CASSYLRQGTYEQYF
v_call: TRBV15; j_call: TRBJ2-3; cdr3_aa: CATSRVTGESTDTQYF
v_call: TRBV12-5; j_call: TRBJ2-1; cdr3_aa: CASGPQGHLSDEQFF
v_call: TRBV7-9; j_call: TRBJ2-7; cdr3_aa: CSSSLGFGTGGHEQYF
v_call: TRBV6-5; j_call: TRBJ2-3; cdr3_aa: CASSDGGTDTQYF
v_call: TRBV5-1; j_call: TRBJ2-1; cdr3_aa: CASSIAGVTYNEQFF
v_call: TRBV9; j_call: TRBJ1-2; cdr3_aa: CASSPPAANYGYTF
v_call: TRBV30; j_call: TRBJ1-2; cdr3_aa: CAWSAQTGRWGNYGYTF
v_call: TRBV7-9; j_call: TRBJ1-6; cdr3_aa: CASSLVSREESPLHF
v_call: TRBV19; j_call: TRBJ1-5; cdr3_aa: CASRKGQGGNQPQHF
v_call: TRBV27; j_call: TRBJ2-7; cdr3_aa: CASSFLSGRGNEQYF
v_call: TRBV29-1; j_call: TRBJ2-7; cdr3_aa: CSVSRMGQITKEEQYF
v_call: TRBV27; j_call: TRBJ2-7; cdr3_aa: CARGWGGAGEQYF
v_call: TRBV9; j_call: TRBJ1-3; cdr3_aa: CASSPRDEGSNTIYF
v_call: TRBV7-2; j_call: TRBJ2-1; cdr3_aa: CASSSSGRDYNEQFF
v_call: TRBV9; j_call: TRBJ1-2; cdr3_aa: CASSVSGDAYGYTF
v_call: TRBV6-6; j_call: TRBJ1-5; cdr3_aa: CASRPLTTGGNQPQHF
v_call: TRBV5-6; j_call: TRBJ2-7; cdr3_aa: CASSRVGGAYEQYF
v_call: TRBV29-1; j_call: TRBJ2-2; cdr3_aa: CSVEMASGSFTGELFF
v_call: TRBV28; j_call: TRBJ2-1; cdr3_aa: CASSWDRNYNEQFF
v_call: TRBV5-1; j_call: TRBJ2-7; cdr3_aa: CASSSQPSGTGVSYEQYF
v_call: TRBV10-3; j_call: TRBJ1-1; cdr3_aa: CAISVAGGTEAFF
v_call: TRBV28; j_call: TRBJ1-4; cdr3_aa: CASGSPQGEKLFF
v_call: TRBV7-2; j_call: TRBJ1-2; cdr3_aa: CASSLGRSRRGGYTF
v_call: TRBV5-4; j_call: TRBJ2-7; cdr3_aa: CASSVRQGGYEQYF
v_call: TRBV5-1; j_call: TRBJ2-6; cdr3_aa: CASSPDGQGHSGANVLTF
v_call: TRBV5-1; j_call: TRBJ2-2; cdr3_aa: CASSSASGGATGELFF
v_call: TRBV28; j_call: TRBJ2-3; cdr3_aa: CASSRLSKDTQYF
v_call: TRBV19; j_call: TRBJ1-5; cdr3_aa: CATIPRGGSGNQPQHF
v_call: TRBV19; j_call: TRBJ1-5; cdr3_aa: CASSIGRGNQPQHF
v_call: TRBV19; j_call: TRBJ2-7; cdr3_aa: CASSTARGFLLEQYF
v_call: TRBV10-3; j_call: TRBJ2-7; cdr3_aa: CAISESNSPRSGFYEQYF
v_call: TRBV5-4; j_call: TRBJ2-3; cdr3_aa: CASSPTSLADTQYF
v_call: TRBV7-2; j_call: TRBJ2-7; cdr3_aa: CASSEVPSGGKFGEQYF
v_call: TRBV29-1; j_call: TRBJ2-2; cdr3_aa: CSVGGQGASFGELFF
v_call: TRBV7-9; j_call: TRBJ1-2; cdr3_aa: CASSALTGDGYTF
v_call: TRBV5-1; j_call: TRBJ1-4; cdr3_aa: CASSLGGANEKLFF
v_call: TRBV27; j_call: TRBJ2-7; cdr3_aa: CASSPSSYEQYF
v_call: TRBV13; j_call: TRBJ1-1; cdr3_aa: CASSLRVAEAFF
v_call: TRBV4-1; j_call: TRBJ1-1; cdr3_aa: CASSRPGGESNRAFF
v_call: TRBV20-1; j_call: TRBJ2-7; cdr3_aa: CSARLAEQYF